One TCR beta chain is described in this entry. Its target is unknown. Reverse transcription of roughly 0.5 to 1 ug RNA was performed with random hexamers. Each CDR3 protein is one row after TCRdb ran MiXCR on the immunoSEQ multiplex PCR reads. The sample includes around 50,000 distinct CDR3 sequences, approximately 92% seen only once; the top ten take around 0.38%. This sample was taken from a study of CD8 T cells in Susac syndrome. Study-level results: The study admitted that it had a relatively small number of individuals in its TCR sequencing and HLA analysis.

TCR beta sequencing was performed on blood CD8+ and CD4+ T cells. This CDR3 is 15 amino acids long. Germline V CDR1 and CDR2: DFQATT, SNEGSKA (reference sequence). The V end lost 0 bases, the J end lost 2 bases, and 11 bases lay between the germline ends. V is TRBV20-1 and J is TRBJ2-1; no reliable D call. Sequenced material: CD8+ T cells from PBMCs. The TCR sequence derives from a human donor in good health. Written as DNA, the CDR3 is TGCAGTGCTAGAGAGGCCGGCTTACCCTACAATGAGCAGTTCTTC. Protein sequence: CSAREAGLPYNEQFF.